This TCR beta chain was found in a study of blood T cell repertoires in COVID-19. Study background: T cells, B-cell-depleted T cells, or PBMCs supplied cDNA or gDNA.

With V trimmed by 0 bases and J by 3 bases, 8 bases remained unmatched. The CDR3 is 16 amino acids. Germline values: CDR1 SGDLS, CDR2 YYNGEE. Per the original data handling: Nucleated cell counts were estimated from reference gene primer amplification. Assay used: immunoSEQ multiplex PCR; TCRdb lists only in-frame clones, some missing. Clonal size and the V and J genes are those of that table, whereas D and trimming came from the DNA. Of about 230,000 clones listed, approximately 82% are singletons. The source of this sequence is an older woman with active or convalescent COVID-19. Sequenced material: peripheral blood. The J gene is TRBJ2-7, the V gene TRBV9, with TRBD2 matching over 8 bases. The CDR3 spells CASSVAGGAGYYEQYF. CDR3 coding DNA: TGTGCCAGCAGCGTAGCCGGGGGGGCCGGTTACTACGAGCAGTACTTC.